One sample yielded the 27 T cell receptor beta chains listed below, sequenced in a study of T cells in Graves' hyperthyroidism and ophthalmopathy. RNA transcripts were the template for amplifying TCR beta CDR3 regions. HTBI primers were the set used in a first-round RT-PCR of the TCR CDR3. TCRdb called the multiplex PCR reads again in MiXCR, with one record for every CDR3 protein. Here the sample spans 650,000 to 800,000 distinct CDR3 sequences, just under 45% being singletons. The source material was peripheral blood or thyroid tissue (not recorded which). These receptors all stem from an adult man with Graves' disease, either hyperthyroidism or ophthalmopathy (not recorded which).

This clonotype appeared many times. The CDR3 nucleotides are TGTGCCAGCAGCGGGGACAGGAGATCCACCGGGGAGCTGTTTTTT. It specifies CASSGDRRSTGELFF. The chain has TRBV7-8 and TRBJ2-2, with 8 bases identical to TRBD1. Germline trimming cut 5 bases from V and 4 bases from J; bases unmatched to any gene: 6. The germline gives CDR1 SGHVS, CDR2 FQNEAQ. The CDR3 runs to 15 residues. Complete variable domain (other parts from reference TRBV7-8 and TRBJ2-2): GAGVSQSPRYKVAKRGQDVALRCDPISGHVSLFWYQQALGQGPEFLTYFQNEAQLDKSGLPSDRFFAERPEGSVSTLKIQRTQQEDSAVYLCASSGDRRSTGELFFGEGSRLTVL.

The chain couples TRBV7-9 to TRBJ1-4; D remains unclear. V shed 5 bases and J shed 0 bases, with 13 bases lying between them. This CDR3 region has 16 residues. Per germline, CDR1 SEHNR and CDR2 FQNEAQ (reference sequence). The CDR3: CASSQVAGATNEKLFF. CDR3 DNA: TGTGCCAGCAGCCAAGTTGCGGGAGCAACTAATGAAAAACTGTTTTTT.

V is TRBV2 and J is TRBJ2-5; D tentatively fits TRBD1 or TRBD2 (5 bases each). Germline V gene data show CDR1 as SNHLY and CDR2 as FYNNEI. Trimming shortened V by 5 bases and J by 3 bases, and 16 bases separated the two germline ends. This CDR3 is 15 amino acids long. CDR3 coding DNA: TGTGCCAGCAGTCGCTCTTATGGGGGAAAAGAGACCCAGTACTTC. Translation gives CASSRSYGGKETQYF.

On this clonotype: Possible read error: a much larger clone is one base away. The rearrangement joins TRBV7-9 to TRBJ1-1; possibly TRBD1 for D (5 bases). This CDR3 contains 14 residues. From germline, CDR1 is SEHNR and CDR2 FQNEAQ (reference sequence). DNA of the CDR3: TGCGCCAGCAGCCCCCAGACAGCGAACACTGAAACTTTCTTT. Translating gives CASSPQTANTETFF.

The rearrangement links TRBV7-3 to TRBJ2-3; D unclear. The CDR3 has 15 amino acids. Germline V gives CDR1 SGHTA, CDR2 FQGTGA. Trimming stripped 2 bases from V and 4 bases from J, with 13 bases between. The CDR3 protein is CASSLDASGSDTQYF. In DNA, the CDR3 is TGTGCCAGCAGCTTAGATGCTAGTGGATCAGATACGCAGTATTTT.

The CDR3 DNA follows: TGTGCCAGTACCATCAGGATGGGACAGAGCGTATATAGCAATCAGCCCCAGCATTTT. Translation gives CASTIRMGQSVYSNQPQHF. The chain is built from TRBV19 and TRBJ1-5; 7 positions match TRBD1. Germline lookup yields CDR1 LNHDA and CDR2 SQIVND (reference sequence). The CDR3 sequence is 19 residues long. The ends lost 7 bases at V and 0 bases at J; junction bases unmatched: 18.

The chain employs TRBV2 and TRBJ1-3, with D hard to call. Germline CDR1 and CDR2: SNHLY and FYNNEI. The CDR3 length is 15 residues. V dropped 7 bases and J dropped 2 bases, with 15 bases sitting between them. The CDR3 coding sequence is TGTGCCAGCATCAAAGGGTACTTGACTGGAAACACCATATATTTT. Amino acids: CASIKGYLTGNTIYF.

This clonotype was observed a few times. This chain connects TRBV12-3 or TRBV12-4 to TRBJ1-2, with D perhaps TRBD1 (5 bases). The V end was cut by 6 bases, the J end by 1 base, with 9 bases between. The CDR3 consists of 13 residues. CDR3 DNA sequence: TGTGCCAGCAGGTCAGGGTTTAACTATGGCTACACCTTC. The encoded protein is CASRSGFNYGYTF.

This clonotype was observed a handful of times. The chain employs TRBV19 and TRBJ2-6; D not certain. This CDR3 spans 17 amino acids. V was shortened by 7 bases and J by 0 bases, with 16 bases between the two germline ends. The germline CDR1 and CDR2 sequences are LNHDA and SQIVND (reference sequence). In nucleotides, the CDR3 is TGTGCCAGTACCCCAATCCCCGGCAGCTCTGGGGCCAACGTCCTGACTTTC. This codes for CASTPIPGSSGANVLTF.

This clonotype was recorded only once. The genes are TRBV27 and TRBJ1-1; tentative D call: TRBD1 (6 bases). CDR1 is MNHEY, CDR2 SMNVEV, per germline (reference sequence). The CDR3 is 13 residues long. V lost 4 bases and J 6 bases, leaving 12 bases between the germline ends. CDR3 loop: CASSSPGGSEAFF. CDR3 nucleotide sequence: TGTGCCAGCAGTTCCCCCGGGGGCTCTGAAGCTTTCTTT.

A few counts support this clonotype. The rearrangement joins TRBV7-9 to TRBJ1-3; 10 bases match TRBD1. With V trimmed by 3 bases and J by 0 bases, 5 bases remained unmatched. The CDR3 sequence is 17 residues long. The germline CDR1 and CDR2 sequences are SEHNR and FQNEAQ (reference sequence). CDR3 nucleotide sequence: TGTGCCAGCAGCTTGGACAGGGGGATAGTCTCTGGAAACACCATATATTTT. It encodes CASSLDRGIVSGNTIYF.

The V gene is TRBV29-1, the J gene TRBJ1-1; 7 positions agree with TRBD1. Germline V gene data show CDR1 as SQVTM and CDR2 as ANQGSEA. The CDR3 runs to 14 residues. V shed 4 bases, J shed 0 bases, and the junction held 5 bases outside the gene matches. CDR3 sequence: CSVVQQGLNTEAFF. CDR3 DNA sequence: TGCAGCGTTGTCCAACAGGGGTTGAACACTGAAGCTTTCTTT.

This clonotype was counted only a few times. The rearrangement links TRBV29-1 to TRBJ1-2; 9 bases are a match to TRBD1. V trimming: 0 bases; J trimming: 4 bases; junction bases outside the gene matches: 6. The CDR3 length is 15 residues. Germline assignment: CDR1 SQVTM and CDR2 ANQGSEA. The CDR3 loop is CSVEDPGQGIYGYTF. The CDR3 DNA is TGCAGCGTTGAAGATCCAGGACAGGGGATCTATGGCTACACCTTC.

This rearrangement joins TRBV15 to TRBJ1-5; 9 nucleotides align to TRBD1. The CDR3 consists of 13 residues. Germline-derived CDR1 and CDR2 are LNHNV and YYDKDF (reference sequence). Trimming took 4 bases from V and 7 from J; bases not matched to a gene: 2. CDR3 nucleotide sequence: TGTGCCACCAGCAATGACAGGGGGCAGCCCCAGCATTTT. Residues: CATSNDRGQPQHF.

The chain carries TRBV15 and TRBJ1-5; 7 bases line up with TRBD1. V gave up 0 bases and J gave up 3 bases; unmatched junction bases: 5. This CDR3 is 16 amino acids long. CDR1 is LNHNV and CDR2 is YYDKDF in the germline V gene (reference sequence). This CDR3 reads CATSRDTGAINQPQHF. The CDR3 region has the DNA TGTGCCACCAGCAGAGATACAGGGGCTATCAATCAGCCCCAGCATTTT.

The rearrangement links TRBV10-3 to TRBJ1-4; D uncertain. Germline V gives CDR1 ENHRY, CDR2 SYGVKD. The CDR3 spans 14 residues. V was cut by 3 bases and J by 7 bases, with 12 bases left in between. This CDR3 is CAISDAGYSEKLFF. The CDR3 nucleotides read TGTGCCATCAGTGACGCGGGCTATAGTGAAAAACTGTTTTTT.

There are many counts of this clonotype. The V gene is TRBV20-1, the J gene TRBJ2-5, with 8 nucleotides matching TRBD2. In germline, CDR1 is DFQATT, CDR2 SNEGSKA (reference sequence). V was clipped by 6 bases and J by 5 bases; unmatched bases: 8. This CDR3 has 13 amino acids. The CDR3 region is CSATGTRHETQYF. CDR3 bases: TGCAGTGCGACCGGGACTAGACACGAGACCCAGTACTTC.

The chain combines TRBV5-1 with TRBJ1-1; D remains ambiguous. CDR3 length: 14 residues. V was pared by 2 bases and J by 1 base, with 9 bases between. Germline values: CDR1 SGHRS, CDR2 YFSETQ. The CDR3 region has the DNA TGCGCCAGCAGCTTTGGAGTACCGAACACTGAAGCTTTCTTT. It encodes CASSFGVPNTEAFF.

The chain links TRBV4-3 to TRBJ1-5, with a possible D match to TRBD1 (5 bases). The CDR3 loop spans 16 amino acids. Trimming left V 2 bases short and J 3 bases short, with 14 bases between. In germline, CDR1 is LGHNA, CDR2 YSLEER. CDR3 sequence (DNA): TGCGCCAGCAGCCAACCCCAGGGACGGCTCAATCAGCCCCAGCATTTT. Protein sequence: CASSQPQGRLNQPQHF.

The table lists this clonotype with many counts. The rearrangement uses TRBV7-9 and TRBJ1-1; D is unclear. The V end was cut by 2 bases, the J end by 0 bases, with 7 bases between. This CDR3 contains 14 residues. Per the germline V gene, CDR1 is SEHNR and CDR2 is FQNEAQ (reference sequence). The CDR3 region is CASSLHQLNTEAFF. The CDR3 bases are TGTGCCAGCAGCTTACATCAGCTGAACACTGAAGCTTTCTTT.

Concerning this clonotype itself: Lacking the conserved final phenylalanine or tryptophan, this CDR3 likely reflects a read error. The chain joins TRBV7-6 to TRBJ2-5; the D call may be TRBD1 or TRBD2 (5 bases each). CDR3 length: 13 residues. Germline V gives CDR1 SGHVS, CDR2 FNYEAQ. V shed 4 bases and J shed 4 bases, with 10 bases lying between them. CDR3 nucleotide sequence: TGTGCCAGCAGCTCCGGGACCCTAGAGACCCAGTACCTC. Its translation: CASSSGTLETQYL.

There are many counts of this clonotype. The chain carries TRBV24-1 and TRBJ2-2; no reliable D call. Per the germline V gene, CDR1 is KGHDR and CDR2 is SFDVKD. The CDR3 is 13 residues long. Trimming stripped 8 bases from V and 1 base from J, with 7 bases between. The CDR3 loop reads CATIGQNTGELFF. The CDR3 bases are TGTGCCACCATTGGGCAGAACACCGGGGAGCTGTTTTTT.

The chain combines TRBV25-1 with TRBJ1-4; TRBD1 matches 10 bases. The junction had 11 bases not matched to a gene; V was cut back by 5 bases and J by 14 bases. CDR3 size: 14 residues. Germline V gene data show CDR1 as MGHDK and CDR2 as SYGVNS. CDR3 loop: CASSRDRGSQGLFF. The CDR3 DNA sequence: TGTGCCAGCAGTAGGGACAGGGGTTCCCAGGGGCTGTTTTTT.

Note on this clonotype: A read error is possible here, since a much larger clone lies one base away. The CDR3 coding sequence is TGTGCCAGCAGCGTAGCTGGGAACAGTCCACCCCTCCACTTT. It translates to CASSVAGNSPPLHF. J is TRBJ1-6 and V is TRBV9; no firm D call. The CDR3 contains 14 residues. In germline, CDR1 is SGDLS, CDR2 YYNGEE. V dropped 0 bases and J dropped 11 bases, with 12 bases sitting between them. The variable domain in full, completed from reference TRBV9 and TRBJ1-6, reads DSGVTQTPKHLITATGQRVTLRCSPRSGDLSVYWYQQSLDQGLQFLIQYYNGEERAKGNILERFSAQQFPDLHSELNLSSLELGDSALYFCASSVAGNSPPLHFGNGTRLTVT.

This clonotype came up many times. The CDR3 sequence: CATRDSNNSPLHF. CDR3 DNA sequence: TGTGCCACCCGGGACAGCAATAATTCACCCCTCCACTTT. The J gene is TRBJ1-6, the V gene TRBV2; TRBD1 agrees at 7 bases. The CDR3 is 13 amino acids. The V gene end was trimmed by 10 bases and the J gene end by 5 bases; junction bases not matched to a gene: 5. Germline-derived CDR1 and CDR2 are SNHLY and FYNNEI. The complete variable domain, with remaining parts taken from reference TRBV2 and TRBJ1-6, reads EPEVTQTPSHQVTQMGQEVILRCVPISNHLYFYWYRQILGQKVEFLVSFYNNEISEKSEIFDDQFSVERPDGSNFTLKIRSTKLEDSAMYFCATRDSNNSPLHFGNGTRLTVT.

This clonotype showed up just once. V gene TRBV9 combines with J gene TRBJ1-6; 8 nucleotides line up with TRBD1. The CDR3 totals 15 residues. Germline V lookup: CDR1 SGDLS, CDR2 YYNGEE. J gave up 6 bases and V 0 bases, and 2 bases lay outside the gene matches. The CDR3 nucleotides read TGTGCCAGCAGCGTAGCAACAGGGGGTAATTCACCCCTCCACTTT. It encodes CASSVATGGNSPLHF.

Worth noting for this clonotype: A junction boundary mismatches the germline segment, possibly from a read error. CDR3 residues: CASSLAMGRGDSPLHF. The CDR3 DNA reads as TGTGCCAGCAGCTTGGCCATGGGGCGCGGAGATTCACCCCTCCACTTT. The chain uses TRBV5-1 and TRBJ1-6; maybe TRBD1 (5 bases). This CDR3 is built from 16 residues. Looked up from germline, CDR1 is SGHRS and CDR2 is YFSETQ.